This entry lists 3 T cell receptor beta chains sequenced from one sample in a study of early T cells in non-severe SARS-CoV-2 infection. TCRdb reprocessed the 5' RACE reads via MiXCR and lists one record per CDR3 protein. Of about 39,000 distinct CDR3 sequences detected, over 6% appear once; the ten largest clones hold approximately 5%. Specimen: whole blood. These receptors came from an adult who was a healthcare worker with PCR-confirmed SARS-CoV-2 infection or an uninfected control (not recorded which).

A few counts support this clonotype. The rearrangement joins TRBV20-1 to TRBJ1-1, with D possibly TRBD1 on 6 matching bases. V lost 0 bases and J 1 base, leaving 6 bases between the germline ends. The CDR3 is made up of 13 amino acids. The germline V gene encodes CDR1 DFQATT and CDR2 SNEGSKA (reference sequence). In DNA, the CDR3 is TGCAGTGCTAGAGACAGGGGGAACACTGAAGCTTTCTTT. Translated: CSARDRGNTEAFF.

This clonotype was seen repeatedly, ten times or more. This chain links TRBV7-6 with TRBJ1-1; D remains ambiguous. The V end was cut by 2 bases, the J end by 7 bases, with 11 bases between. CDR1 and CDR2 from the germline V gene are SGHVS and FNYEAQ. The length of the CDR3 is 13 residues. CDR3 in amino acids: CASSLSFGDEAFF. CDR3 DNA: TGTGCCAGCAGCTTATCCTTTGGGGATGAAGCTTTCTTT.

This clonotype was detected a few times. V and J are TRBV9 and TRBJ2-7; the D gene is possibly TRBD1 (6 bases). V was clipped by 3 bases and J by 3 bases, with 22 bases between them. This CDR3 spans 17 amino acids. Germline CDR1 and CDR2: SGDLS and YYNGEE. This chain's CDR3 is CASSGGPPGIPYYEQYF. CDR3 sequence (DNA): TGTGCCAGCAGCGGGGGGCCGCCCGGCATCCCCTACTACGAGCAGTACTTC.